The clone carrying this T cell receptor beta chain was found a few times. Its antigen is not known. The CDR3 has 14 amino acids. The V gene's germline CDR1 is MNHNS and CDR2 SASEGT. Trimming removed 4 bases from V and 3 bases from J, with 13 bases in between. This entry is derived from a study of cytomegalovirus exposure and HLA in healthy donors. Whole-study results and caveats: One cluster of highly shared sequence variants probably arose as a sequencing artifact. Cytomegalovirus association was assigned to about 150 TCR beta chains. Links to common viral pathogens appeared, in a later analysis, for several of the most significant clusters.

PCR used 60 Vbeta primers and 13 Jbeta primers. Data came from immunoSEQ multiplex PCR; TCRdb stores just in-frame clones and leaves some out. The sample holds about 160,000 clones, approximately 78% seen once. This clonotype originated in a woman in her thirties or forties in good health and CMV-seronegative. The chain links TRBV6-1 to TRBJ2-7; tentatively, D is TRBD2 (5 bases). Sequencing was carried out using PBMCs. CDR3 sequence: CASSGFTGSYEQYF. For the CDR3, the DNA is TGTGCCAGCAGTGGTTTCACGGGGAGCTACGAGCAGTACTTC.